This T cell receptor beta chain was identified in a study of blood T cell repertoires in COVID-19. Overall study: There were acute and convalescent COVID-19 samples, and they came from the United States, Italy and Spain. T cells, B-cell-depleted T cells, or PBMCs provided the cDNA or gDNA that served as material.

The germline gives CDR1 SGHRS, CDR2 YFSETQ. The CDR3 has 15 amino acids. V was pared by 4 bases and J by 4 bases, with 6 bases of the junction left unmatched. Per the study methods: Estimates of nucleated cell counts were drawn from the amplification of reference gene primers. Only in-frame clones appear in the TCRdb table, and some are missing; sequencing was by immunoSEQ multiplex PCR. V and J calls and clone size are copied from that table; D and trimming were computed from the DNA. Of a few hundred thousand clones listed, approximately 82% are singletons. This chain joins TRBV5-1 and TRBJ2-1; 9 nucleotides line up with TRBD2. The sample comprised peripheral blood. The receptor was isolated from a woman aged 18-29 years with acute or convalescent COVID-19. The CDR3 sequence: CASSGGLADYNEQFF. CDR3 in DNA: TGCGCCAGCAGCGGGGGACTAGCAGATTACAATGAGCAGTTCTTC.